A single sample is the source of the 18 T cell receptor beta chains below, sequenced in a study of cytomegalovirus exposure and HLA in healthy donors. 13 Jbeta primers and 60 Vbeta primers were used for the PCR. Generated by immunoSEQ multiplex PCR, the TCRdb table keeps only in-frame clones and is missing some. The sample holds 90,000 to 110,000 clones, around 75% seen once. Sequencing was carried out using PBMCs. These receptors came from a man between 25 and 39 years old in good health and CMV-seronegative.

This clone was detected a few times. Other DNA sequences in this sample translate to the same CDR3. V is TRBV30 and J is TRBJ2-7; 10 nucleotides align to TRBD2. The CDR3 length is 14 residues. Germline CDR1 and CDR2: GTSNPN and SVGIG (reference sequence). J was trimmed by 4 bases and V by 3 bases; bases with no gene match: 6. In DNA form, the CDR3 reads TGTGCCTGGAGCGTAAGCGGGGGGGGATACGAGCAGTACTTC. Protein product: CAWSVSGGGYEQYF.

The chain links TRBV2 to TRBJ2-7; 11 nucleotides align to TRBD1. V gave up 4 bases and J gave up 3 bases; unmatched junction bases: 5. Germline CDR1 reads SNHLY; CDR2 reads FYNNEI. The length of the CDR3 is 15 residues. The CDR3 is CASSAAGTGGYEQYF. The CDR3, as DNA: TGTGCCAGCAGTGCGGCGGGGACAGGGGGCTACGAGCAGTACTTC.

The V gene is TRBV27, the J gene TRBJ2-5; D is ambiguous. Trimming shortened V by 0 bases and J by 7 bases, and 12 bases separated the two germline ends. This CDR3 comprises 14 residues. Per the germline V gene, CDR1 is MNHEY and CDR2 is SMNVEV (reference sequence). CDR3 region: CASSLSGTVGTQYF. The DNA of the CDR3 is TGTGCCAGCAGTTTATCGGGCACTGTTGGGACCCAGTACTTC.

The CDR3 protein is CASSQTDRVGYGYTF. Written as DNA, the CDR3 is TGCGCCAGCAGCCAAACGGACAGGGTCGGCTATGGCTACACCTTC. This chain links TRBV4-1 with TRBJ1-2, with 8 bases fitting TRBD1. Germline CDR1 and CDR2: MGHRA and YSYEKL. Germline trimming cut 2 bases from V and 4 bases from J; bases unmatched to any gene: 6. The CDR3 is 15 residues long.

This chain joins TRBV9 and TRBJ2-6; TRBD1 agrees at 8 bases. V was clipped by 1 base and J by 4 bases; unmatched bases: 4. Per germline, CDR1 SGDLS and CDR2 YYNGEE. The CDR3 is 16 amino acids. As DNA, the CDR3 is TGTGCCAGCAGCGTACAGGGGGCGCAAGGGGCCAACGTCCTGACTTTC. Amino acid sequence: CASSVQGAQGANVLTF.

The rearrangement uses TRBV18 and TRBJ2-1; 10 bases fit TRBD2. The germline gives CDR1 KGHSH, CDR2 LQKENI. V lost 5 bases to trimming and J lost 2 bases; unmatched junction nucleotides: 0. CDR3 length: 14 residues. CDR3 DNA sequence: TGTGCCAGCTCAGGGACTAGCGCCTACAATGAGCAGTTCTTC. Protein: CASSGTSAYNEQFF.

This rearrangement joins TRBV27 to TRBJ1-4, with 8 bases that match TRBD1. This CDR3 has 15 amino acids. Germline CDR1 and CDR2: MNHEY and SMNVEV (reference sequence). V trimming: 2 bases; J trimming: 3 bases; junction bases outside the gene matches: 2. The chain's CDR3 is CASSLAGQANEKLFF. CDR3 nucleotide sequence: TGTGCCAGCAGTTTAGCGGGACAGGCTAATGAAAAACTGTTTTTT.

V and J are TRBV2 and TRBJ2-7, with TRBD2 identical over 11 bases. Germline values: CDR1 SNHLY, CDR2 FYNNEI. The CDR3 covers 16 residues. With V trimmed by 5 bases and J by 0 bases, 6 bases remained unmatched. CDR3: CASSYLAGGSSYEQYF. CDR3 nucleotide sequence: TGTGCCAGCAGTTACCTAGCGGGGGGAAGCTCCTACGAGCAGTACTTC.

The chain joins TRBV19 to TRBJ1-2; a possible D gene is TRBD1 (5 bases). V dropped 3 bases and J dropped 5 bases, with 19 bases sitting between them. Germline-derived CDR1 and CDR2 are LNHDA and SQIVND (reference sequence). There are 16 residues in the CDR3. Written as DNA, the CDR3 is TGTGCCAGTAGTATTGGGGCCCGGGGGAATCCGTATGGCTACACCTTC. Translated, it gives CASSIGARGNPYGYTF.

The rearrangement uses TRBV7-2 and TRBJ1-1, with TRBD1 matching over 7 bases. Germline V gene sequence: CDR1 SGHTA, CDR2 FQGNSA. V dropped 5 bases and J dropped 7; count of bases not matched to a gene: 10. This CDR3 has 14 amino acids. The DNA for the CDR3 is TGTGCCAGCAGCCCCCAGGGGGGAATAGATGAAGCTTTCTTT. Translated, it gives CASSPQGGIDEAFF. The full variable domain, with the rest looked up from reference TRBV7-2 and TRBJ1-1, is GAGVSQSPSNKVTEKGKDVELRCDPISGHTALYWYRQSLGQGLEFLIYFQGNSAPDKSGLPSDRFSAERTGGSVSTLTIQRTQQEDSAVYLCASSPQGGIDEAFFGQGTRLTVV.

The CDR3 sequence is CASSAGQGNEKLFF. The DNA of the CDR3 is TGTGCCAGCAGCGCCGGACAGGGGAATGAAAAACTGTTTTTT. The rearrangement uses TRBV11-2 and TRBJ1-4, with 9 positions matching TRBD1. The CDR3 runs to 14 residues. The junction had 3 bases not matched to a gene; V was cut back by 5 bases and J by 5 bases. Germline V gene sequence: CDR1 SGHAT, CDR2 FQNNGV.

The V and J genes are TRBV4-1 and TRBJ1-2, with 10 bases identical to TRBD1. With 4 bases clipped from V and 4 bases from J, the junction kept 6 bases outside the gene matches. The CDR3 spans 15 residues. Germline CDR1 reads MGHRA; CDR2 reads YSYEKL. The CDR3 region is CASSPDRDRGYGYTF. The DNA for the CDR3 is TGCGCCAGCAGCCCAGACCGGGACAGGGGCTATGGCTACACCTTC.

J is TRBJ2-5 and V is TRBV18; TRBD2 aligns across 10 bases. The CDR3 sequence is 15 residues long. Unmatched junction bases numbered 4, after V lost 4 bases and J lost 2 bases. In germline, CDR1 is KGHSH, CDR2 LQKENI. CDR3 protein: CASSRASGGQETQYF. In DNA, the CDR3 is TGTGCCAGCTCACGCGCTAGCGGGGGTCAAGAGACCCAGTACTTC.

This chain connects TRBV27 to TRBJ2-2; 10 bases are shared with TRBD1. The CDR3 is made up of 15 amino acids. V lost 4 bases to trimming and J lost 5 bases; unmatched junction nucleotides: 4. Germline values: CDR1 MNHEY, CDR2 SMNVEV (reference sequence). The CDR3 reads CASSSDRGLTGELFF. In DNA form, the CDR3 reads TGTGCCAGCAGTTCAGACAGGGGGCTGACCGGGGAGCTGTTTTTT.

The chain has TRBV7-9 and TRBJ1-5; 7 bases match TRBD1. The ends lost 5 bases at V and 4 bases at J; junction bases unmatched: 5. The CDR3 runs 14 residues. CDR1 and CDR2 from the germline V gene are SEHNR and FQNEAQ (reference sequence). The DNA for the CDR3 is TGTGCCAGCAGCCGGGGACAGCCGAATCAGCCCCAGCATTTT. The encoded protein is CASSRGQPNQPQHF. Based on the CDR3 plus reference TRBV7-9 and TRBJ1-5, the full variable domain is DTGVSQNPRHKITKRGQNVTFRCDPISEHNRLYWYRQTLGQGPEFLTYFQNEAQLEKSRLLSDRFSAERPKGSFSTLEIQRTEQGDSAMYLCASSRGQPNQPQHFGDGTRLSIL.

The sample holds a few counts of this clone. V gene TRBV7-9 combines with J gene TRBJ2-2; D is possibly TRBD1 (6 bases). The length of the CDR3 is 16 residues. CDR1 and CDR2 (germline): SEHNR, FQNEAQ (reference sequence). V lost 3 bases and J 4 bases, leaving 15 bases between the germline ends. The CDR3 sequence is CASSFSPGALTGELFF. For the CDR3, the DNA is TGTGCCAGCAGCTTTTCACCAGGGGCCCTCACCGGGGAGCTGTTTTTT. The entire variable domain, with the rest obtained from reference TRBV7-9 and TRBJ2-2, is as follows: DTGVSQNPRHKITKRGQNVTFRCDPISEHNRLYWYRQTLGQGPEFLTYFQNEAQLEKSRLLSDRFSAERPKGSFSTLEIQRTEQGDSAMYLCASSFSPGALTGELFFGEGSRLTVL.

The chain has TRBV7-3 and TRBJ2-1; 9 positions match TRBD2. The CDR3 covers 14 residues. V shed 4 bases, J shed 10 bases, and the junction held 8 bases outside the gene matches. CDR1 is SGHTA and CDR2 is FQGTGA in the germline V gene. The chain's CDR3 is CASSWGGRAREQFF. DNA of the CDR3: TGTGCCAGCAGCTGGGGCGGGAGGGCCAGGGAGCAGTTCTTC.

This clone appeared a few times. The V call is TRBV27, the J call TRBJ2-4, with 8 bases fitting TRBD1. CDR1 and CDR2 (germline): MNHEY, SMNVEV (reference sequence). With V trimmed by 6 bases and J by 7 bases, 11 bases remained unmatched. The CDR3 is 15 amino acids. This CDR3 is CASSNTDRVYNIQYF. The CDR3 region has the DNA TGTGCCAGCAGCAACACGGACAGGGTCTACAACATTCAGTACTTC.